This T cell receptor (beta chain) originates from a study of TIL therapy for anti-PD-1-resistant metastatic lung cancer. In the study overall: Half of patients were current or former smokers.

This was the immunoSEQ v3 assay. Measured with immunoSEQ multiplex PCR; TCRdb has only the in-frame clones, and not every one. The top ten hold around 15% of the sample, which has some 50,000 clones, around 80% seen once. Time point given: pre-treatment sample, taken before nivolumab and TIL therapy. Germline V CDR1 and CDR2: SGHTA, FQGNSA. The V gene lost 5 bases and the J gene lost 2 bases, with 13 bases spanning the gap. The CDR3 covers 16 residues. Concerning this clone: What it binds is unknown.

Study-wide points: Infused TIL clonotypes partially replaced the baseline blood repertoire, then decayed over months.

This chain joins TRBV7-2 and TRBJ2-6, with a possible D match to TRBD1 (5 bases). The material was blood, obtained at baseline. This TCR derives from a man between 65 and 85 years old with non-small cell lung cancer. The CDR3 spells CASSLRAGTGANVLTF. In DNA, the CDR3 is TGTGCCAGCAGCCTACGAGCAGGGACTGGGGCCAACGTCCTGACTTTC.